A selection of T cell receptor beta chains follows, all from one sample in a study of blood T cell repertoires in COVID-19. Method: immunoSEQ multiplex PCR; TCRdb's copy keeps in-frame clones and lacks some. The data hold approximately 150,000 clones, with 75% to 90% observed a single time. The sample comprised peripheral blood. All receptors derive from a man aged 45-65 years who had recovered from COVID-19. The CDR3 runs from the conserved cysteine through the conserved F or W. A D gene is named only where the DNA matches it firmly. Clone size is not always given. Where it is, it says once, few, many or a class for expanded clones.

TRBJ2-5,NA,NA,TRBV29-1,TGCAGCGTTTTTAGAAGCGGCCAAGAGACCCAGTACTTC,CSVFRSGQETQYF
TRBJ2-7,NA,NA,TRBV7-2,TGTGCCAGCAGCCCTAGGGGCGGCAGTGCCTACGAGCAGTACTTC,CASSPRGGSAYEQYF
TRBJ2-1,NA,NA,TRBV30,TGTGCCTGGAGCCCGGGAGAAAGCTCCTACAATGAGCAGTTCTTC,CAWSPGESSYNEQFF
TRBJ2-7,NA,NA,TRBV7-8,TGTGCCAGCTCTTCAGAGGGTGGCTCCTACGAGCAGTACTTC,CASSSEGGSYEQYF
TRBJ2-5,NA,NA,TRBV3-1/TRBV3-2,TGTGCCAGCAGCCTGGGGGGTCGGCGGAAAGAGACCCAGTACTTC,CASSLGGRRKETQYF
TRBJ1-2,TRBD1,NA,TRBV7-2,TGTGCCAGCAGCCCTCAGGTCGGGACAGAGGATGGCTACACCTTC,CASSPQVGTEDGYTF
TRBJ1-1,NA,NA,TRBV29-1,TGCAGCGCCGCGGACAGTTTCGGGACTGAAGCTTTCTTT,CSAADSFGTEAFF
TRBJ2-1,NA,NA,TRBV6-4,TGTGCCAGCAGTCCCCTGGATAGCCGGGACTACAATGAGCAGTTCTTC,CASSPLDSRDYNEQFF
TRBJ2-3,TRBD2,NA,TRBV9,TGTGCCAGCAGCGGGTCCCTAACTAGCGGCACAGATACGCAGTATTTT,CASSGSLTSGTDTQYF
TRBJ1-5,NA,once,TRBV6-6,TGTGCCAGCAGTCACCGGGATAGCAATCAGCCCCAGCATTTT,CASSHRDSNQPQHF
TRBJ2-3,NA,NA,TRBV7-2,TGTGCCAGCAGCCGTAGGGGGGGGGCCGTCCCAGATACGCAGTATTTT,CASSRRGGAVPDTQYF
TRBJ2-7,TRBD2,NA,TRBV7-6,TGTGCCAGCAGCCCAGGGACTAGCGGGAGCCTACTCTCCTACGAGCAGTACTTC,CASSPGTSGSLLSYEQYF
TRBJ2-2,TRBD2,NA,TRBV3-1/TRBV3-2,TGTGCCAGCAGCCCAGGACTAGCGGCGAACACCGGGGAGCTGTTTTTT,CASSPGLAANTGELFF
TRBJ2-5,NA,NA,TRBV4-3,TGCGCCAGCAGCCAAGGCTATGCCGTGGCAGGGGAGGAGACCCAGTACTTC,CASSQGYAVAGEETQYF
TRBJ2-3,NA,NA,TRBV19,TGTGCCAGTAGCCAGTGGGGCAGCACAGATACGCAGTATTTT,CASSQWGSTDTQYF
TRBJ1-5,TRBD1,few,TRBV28,TGTGCCAGCAGAGACCGGGACAGGTCCTATAGCAATCAGCCCCAGCATTTT,CASRDRDRSYSNQPQHF
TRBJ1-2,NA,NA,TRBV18,TGTGCCAGCTCACCACCGAGCAGGGCCTATGGCTACACCTTC,CASSPPSRAYGYTF
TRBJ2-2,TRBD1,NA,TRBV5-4,TGTGCCAGCAGATCAGGGACAGGGTACACCGGGGAGCTGTTTTTT,CASRSGTGYTGELFF
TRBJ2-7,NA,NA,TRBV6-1,TGTGCCAGCAGTGAAAACCACATAACCTACGAGCAGTACTTC,CASSENHITYEQYF
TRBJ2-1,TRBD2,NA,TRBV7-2,TGTGCCAGCAGCTTAGTGGGTCTAGCGGGGTGGAGCTCCTACAATGAGCAGTTCTTC,CASSLVGLAGWSSYNEQFF
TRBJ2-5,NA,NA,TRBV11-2,TGTGCCAGCAGCCCCCTAGAGACCCAGTACTTC,CASSPLETQYF